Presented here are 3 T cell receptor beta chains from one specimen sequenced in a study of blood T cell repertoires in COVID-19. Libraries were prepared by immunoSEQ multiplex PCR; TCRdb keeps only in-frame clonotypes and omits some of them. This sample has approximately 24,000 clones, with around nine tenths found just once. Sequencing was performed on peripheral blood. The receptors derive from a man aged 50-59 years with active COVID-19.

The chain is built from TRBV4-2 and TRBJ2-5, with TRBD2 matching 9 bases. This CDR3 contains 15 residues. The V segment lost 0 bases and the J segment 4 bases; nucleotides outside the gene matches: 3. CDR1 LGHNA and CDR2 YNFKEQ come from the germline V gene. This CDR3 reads CASSQDVAGVETQYF. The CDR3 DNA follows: TGTGCCAGCAGCCAAGACGTAGCGGGAGTAGAGACCCAGTACTTC.

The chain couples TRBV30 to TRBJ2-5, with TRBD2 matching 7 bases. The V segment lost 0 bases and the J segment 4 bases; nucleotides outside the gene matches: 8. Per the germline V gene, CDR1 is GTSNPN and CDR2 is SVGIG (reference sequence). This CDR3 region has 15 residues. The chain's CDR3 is CAWSVYGRPRETQYF. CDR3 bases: TGTGCCTGGAGTGTATACGGGAGGCCCAGAGAGACCCAGTACTTC.

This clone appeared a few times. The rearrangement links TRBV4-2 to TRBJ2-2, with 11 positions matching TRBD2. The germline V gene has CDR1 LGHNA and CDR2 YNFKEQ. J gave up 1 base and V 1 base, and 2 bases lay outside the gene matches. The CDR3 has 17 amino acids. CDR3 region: CASSQVTSGGNTGELFF. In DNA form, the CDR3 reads TGTGCCAGCAGCCAAGTAACTAGCGGGGGGAACACCGGGGAGCTGTTTTTT.